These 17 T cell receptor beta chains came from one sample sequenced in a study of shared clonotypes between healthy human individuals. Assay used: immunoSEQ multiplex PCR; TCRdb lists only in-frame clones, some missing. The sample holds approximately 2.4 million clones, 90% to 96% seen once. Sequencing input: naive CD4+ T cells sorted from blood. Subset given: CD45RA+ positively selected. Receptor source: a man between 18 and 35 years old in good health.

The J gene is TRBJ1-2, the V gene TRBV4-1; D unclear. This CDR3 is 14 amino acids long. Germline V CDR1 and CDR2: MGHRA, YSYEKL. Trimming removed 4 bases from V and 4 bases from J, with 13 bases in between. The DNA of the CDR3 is TGCGCCAGCAGCCCAGAGGAAGGGTTCTATGGCTACACCTTC. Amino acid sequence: CASSPEEGFYGYTF.

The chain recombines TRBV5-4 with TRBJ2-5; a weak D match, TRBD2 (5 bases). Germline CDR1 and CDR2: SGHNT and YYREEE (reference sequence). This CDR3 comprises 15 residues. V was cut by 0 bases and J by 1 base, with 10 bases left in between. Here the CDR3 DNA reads TGTGCCAGCAGCTTGGGGTCGGGAACCCAAGAGACCCAGTACTTC. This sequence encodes CASSLGSGTQETQYF.

The CDR3 DNA follows: TGTGCCAGCAGCTTGAGCGGGGGGGCCAATGAGCAGTTCTTC. This gives the protein CASSLSGGANEQFF. The genes are TRBV5-4 and TRBJ2-1; TRBD2 matches 10 bases. The CDR3 is made up of 14 amino acids. V was pared by 1 base and J by 6 bases, with 1 base of the junction left unmatched. From germline, CDR1 is SGHNT and CDR2 YYREEE (reference sequence). Combining the CDR3 with reference TRBV5-4 and TRBJ2-1 gives the whole variable domain ETGVTQSPTHLIKTRGQQVTLRCSSQSGHNTVSWYQQALGQGPQFIFQYYREEENGRGNFPPRFSGLQFPNYSSELNVNALELDDSALYLCASSLSGGANEQFFGPGTRLTVL.

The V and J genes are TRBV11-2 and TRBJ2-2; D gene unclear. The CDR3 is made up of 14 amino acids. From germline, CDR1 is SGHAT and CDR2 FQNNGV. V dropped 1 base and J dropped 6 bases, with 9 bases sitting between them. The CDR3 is CASSLGSYPGELFF. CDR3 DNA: TGTGCCAGCAGCTTAGGCAGTTATCCCGGGGAGCTGTTTTTT.

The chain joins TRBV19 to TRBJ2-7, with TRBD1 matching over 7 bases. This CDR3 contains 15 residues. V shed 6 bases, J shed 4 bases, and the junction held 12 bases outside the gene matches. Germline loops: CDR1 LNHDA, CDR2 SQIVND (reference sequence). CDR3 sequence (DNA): TGTGCCAGTAGCCCGAGGGGGCAGCCGTGGTACGAGCAGTACTTC. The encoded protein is CASSPRGQPWYEQYF.

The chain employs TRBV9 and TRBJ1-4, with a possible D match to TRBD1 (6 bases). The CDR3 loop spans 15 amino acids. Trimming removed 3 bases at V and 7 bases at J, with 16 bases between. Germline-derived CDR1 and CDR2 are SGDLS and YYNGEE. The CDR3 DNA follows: TGTGCCAGCAGCGGGGGTTGGGGGCTCGGTGAAAAACTGTTTTTT. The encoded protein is CASSGGWGLGEKLFF.

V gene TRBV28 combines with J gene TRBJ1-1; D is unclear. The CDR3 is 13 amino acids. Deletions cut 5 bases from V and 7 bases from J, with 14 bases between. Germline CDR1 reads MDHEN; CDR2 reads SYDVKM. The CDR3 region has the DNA TGTGCCAGCAGTGATCGGGGTCATGATGAAGCTTTCTTT. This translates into CASSDRGHDEAFF.

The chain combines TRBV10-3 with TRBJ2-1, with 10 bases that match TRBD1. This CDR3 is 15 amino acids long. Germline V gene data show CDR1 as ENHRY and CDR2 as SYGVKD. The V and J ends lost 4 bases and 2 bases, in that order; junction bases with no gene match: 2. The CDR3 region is CAISGGTGAYNEQFF. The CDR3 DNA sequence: TGTGCCATCAGTGGTGGGACAGGGGCCTACAATGAGCAGTTCTTC.

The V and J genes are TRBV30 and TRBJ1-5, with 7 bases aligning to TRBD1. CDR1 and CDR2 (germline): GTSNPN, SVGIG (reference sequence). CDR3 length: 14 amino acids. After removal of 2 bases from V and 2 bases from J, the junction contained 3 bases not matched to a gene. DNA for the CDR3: TGTGCCTGGAGTAACAGGGGACGCAATCAGCCCCAGCATTTT. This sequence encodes CAWSNRGRNQPQHF.

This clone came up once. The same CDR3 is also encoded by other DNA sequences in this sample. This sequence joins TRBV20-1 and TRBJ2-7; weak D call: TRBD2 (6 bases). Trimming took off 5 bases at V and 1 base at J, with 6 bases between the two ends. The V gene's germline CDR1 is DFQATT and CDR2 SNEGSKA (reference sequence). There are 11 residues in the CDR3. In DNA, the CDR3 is TGCAGTGCTGGGGGGTCCTACGAGCAGTACTTC. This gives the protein CSAGGSYEQYF.

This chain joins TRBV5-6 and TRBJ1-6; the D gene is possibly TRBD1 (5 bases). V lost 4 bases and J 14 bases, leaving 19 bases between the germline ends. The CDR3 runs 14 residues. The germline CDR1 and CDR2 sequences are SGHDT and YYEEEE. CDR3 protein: CASSRWEGKPALHF. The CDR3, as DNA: TGTGCCAGCAGCCGATGGGAGGGGAAACCGGCCCTCCACTTT.

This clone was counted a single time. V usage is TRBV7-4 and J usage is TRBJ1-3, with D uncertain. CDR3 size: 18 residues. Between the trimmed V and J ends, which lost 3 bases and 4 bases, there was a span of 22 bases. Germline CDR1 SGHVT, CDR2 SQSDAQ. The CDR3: CASSFRLVDLRGGNTIYF. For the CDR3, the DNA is TGTGCCAGCAGCTTCAGGCTTGTAGACCTCAGAGGGGGAAACACCATATATTTT.

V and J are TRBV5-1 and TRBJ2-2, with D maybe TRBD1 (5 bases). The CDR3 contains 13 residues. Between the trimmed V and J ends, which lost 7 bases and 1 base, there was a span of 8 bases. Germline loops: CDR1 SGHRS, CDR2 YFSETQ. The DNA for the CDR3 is TGCGCCAGCCAAACAGGGAACACCGGGGAGCTGTTTTTT. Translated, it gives CASQTGNTGELFF.

CDR3 protein: CASSVGPGGTGELFF. CDR3 nucleotide sequence: TGTGCCAGCAGCGTAGGGCCAGGGGGAACCGGGGAGCTGTTTTTT. The V and J genes are TRBV9 and TRBJ2-2, with 7 bases lining up with TRBD1. Per germline, CDR1 SGDLS and CDR2 YYNGEE. CDR3 length equals 15 residues. Germline trimming cut 0 bases from V and 5 bases from J; bases unmatched to any gene: 4.

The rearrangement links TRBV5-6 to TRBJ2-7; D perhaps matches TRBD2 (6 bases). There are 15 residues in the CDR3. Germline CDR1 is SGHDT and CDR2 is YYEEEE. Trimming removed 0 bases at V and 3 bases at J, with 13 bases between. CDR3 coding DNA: TGTGCCAGCAGCTTGGAGCCTGGGACTTTCTACGAGCAGTACTTC. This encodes CASSLEPGTFYEQYF.

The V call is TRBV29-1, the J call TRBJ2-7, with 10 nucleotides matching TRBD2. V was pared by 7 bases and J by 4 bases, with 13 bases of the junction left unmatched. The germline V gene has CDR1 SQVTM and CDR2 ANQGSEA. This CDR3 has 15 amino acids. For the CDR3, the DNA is TGCAGCGCCGCGCCGGGGACTAGCGTGGTTTACGAGCAGTACTTC. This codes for CSAAPGTSVVYEQYF.

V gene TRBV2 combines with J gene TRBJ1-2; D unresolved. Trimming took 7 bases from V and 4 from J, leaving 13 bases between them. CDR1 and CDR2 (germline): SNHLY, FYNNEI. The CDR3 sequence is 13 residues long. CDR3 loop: CASKEYSPYGYTF. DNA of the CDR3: TGTGCCAGCAAGGAATACAGCCCCTATGGCTACACCTTC.